These T cell receptor beta chains were read from a single sample in a study of a mutant IDH1 vaccine in newly diagnosed glioma. The data were produced by immunoSEQ multiplex PCR, yet TCRdb's version contains in-frame clones alone and is incomplete. The sample consists of approximately 88,000 clones, 80% of them appearing once. Sequencing used PBMCs, obtained from a glioma patient treated with radiotherapy, temozolomide or both. Source of these receptors: a man aged 40-50 years with glioma. The CDR3 runs from the conserved cysteine through the conserved F or W. D genes are given only for firm matches. For some rows the clone size is stated as once, few or many, or as a class when expanded; others skip it.

j_call clone_size cdr3_length d_call v_call cdr3_nt cdr3_aa
TRBJ2-1 . 16 . TRBV4-3 TGCGCCAGCAGCCAAGATCTCGCGGGCAGATACAATGAGCAGTTCTTC CASSQDLAGRYNEQFF
TRBJ2-5 . 18 TRBD1 TRBV2 TGTGCCAGCAGTGAAAGTTTGGCCAGGGGGCGGACTCAAGAGACCCAGTACTTC CASSESLARGRTQETQYF
TRBJ2-4 . 17 . TRBV4-2 TGTGCCAGCAGCCAAGATACCCGGAGACTAGCCAAAAACATTCAGTACTTC CASSQDTRRLAKNIQYF
TRBJ1-5 few 15 . TRBV6-5 TGTGCCAGCAGTCTTCAGGGCGCATCCAATCAGCCCCAGCATTTT CASSLQGASNQPQHF
TRBJ2-3 . 11 . TRBV19 TGTGCCAGTAGGTTTGGGAACGCCCAGTATTTT CASRFGNAQYF
TRBJ1-4 . 14 . TRBV28 TGTGCCAGCAGTTTTACAGGGAGGTCTGAAAAACTGTTTTTT CASSFTGRSEKLFF
TRBJ1-3 few 12 . TRBV6-5 TGTGCCAGCAGTTACCCATCGGGCAGGGAGTATTTT CASSYPSGREYF
TRBJ1-6 . 14 TRBD1 TRBV27 TGTGCCAGCAGTAGACAGGGGGCAAATTCACCCCTCCACTTT CASSRQGANSPLHF
TRBJ1-1 . 11 . TRBV6-6 TGTGCCAGCAGTTACTCCTGGGGTGCTTTCTTT CASSYSWGAFF
TRBJ1-2 . 14 . TRBV30 TGTGCCTGGAGGCAGGGAGTAAGGAACTATGGCTACACCTTC CAWRQGVRNYGYTF
TRBJ1-2 . 15 . TRBV6-5 TGTGCCAGCAGTTACTCCAGGGGTGGAAACTATGGCTACACCTTC CASSYSRGGNYGYTF
TRBJ1-2 . 14 . TRBV5-8 TGTGCCAGCAGCCTCCAGGGTGTAGACTATGGCTACACCTTC CASSLQGVDYGYTF
TRBJ1-1 . 13 . TRBV5-4 TGTGCCAGCAGCTCCAAAGGGGGGGCTGAAGCTTTCTTT CASSSKGGAEAFF
TRBJ2-1 . 13 . TRBV7-2 TGTGCCAGCAGCTCTTGGGATGTCAATGAGCAGTTCTTC CASSSWDVNEQFF
TRBJ2-7 . 15 TRBD2 TRBV7-6 TGTGCCAGCAGCTTAGCCCCCGGCGGGAGTACCGAGCAGTACTTC CASSLAPGGSTEQYF
TRBJ1-1 . 13 . TRBV7-9 TGTGCCAGCAGCTTAGAGTTAAACACTGAAGCTTTCTTT CASSLELNTEAFF
TRBJ1-1 . 13 . TRBV4-2 TGTGCCAGCAGCCAAGAGGAGAACACTGAAGCTTTCTTT CASSQEENTEAFF
TRBJ2-1 . 13 . TRBV7-2 TGTGCCAGCAGCTCGTACTGGACCGACTGGAAGTTCTTC CASSSYWTDWKFF
TRBJ1-1 . 13 TRBD1 TRBV5-6 TGTGCCAGCACCAAAACAGGGGGCACTGAAGCTTTCTTT CASTKTGGTEAFF
TRBJ2-7 . 16 TRBD1 TRBV28 TGTGCCAGCAGTTCTACCGGGACAGGGGTTAGGTACGAGCAGTACTTC CASSSTGTGVRYEQYF
TRBJ2-5 . 13 TRBD2 TRBV9 TGTGCCAGCAGCGAGGGACTAGCTGAGACCCAGTACTTC CASSEGLAETQYF
TRBJ2-7 . 12 . TRBV27 TGTGCCAGCAGTCCCAAGGGGTACGAGCAGTACTTC CASSPKGYEQYF
TRBJ2-1 . 15 TRBD1 TRBV4-3 TGCGCCAGCAGCGTTAGGACAGGAGAATACAATGAGCAGTTCTTC CASSVRTGEYNEQFF
TRBJ1-5 . 13 . TRBV7-2 TGTGCCAGCAGCTTCCGGGGGAATCAGCCCCAGCATTTT CASSFRGNQPQHF
TRBJ1-2 . 11 . TRBV20-1 TGCAGTGCCAGTGAAAACTATGGCTACACCTTC CSASENYGYTF
TRBJ2-2 . 17 . TRBV9 TGTGCCAGCAGCTCCCGGCCGATAACCCCTACCACCGGGGAGCTGTTTTTT CASSSRPITPTTGELFF
TRBJ2-7 . 15 . TRBV5-4 TGTGCCAGCAGCTTTAAGGACTACGACCCCTACGAGCAGTACTTC CASSFKDYDPYEQYF
TRBJ1-1 many 13 . TRBV6-4 TGTGCCAGCAGTGAATCTCAACAGGTCCCAGCTTTCTTT CASSESQQVPAFF
TRBJ2-2 . 18 . TRBV27 TGTGCCAGCAGTTTATCTCCGGGAGAAGGGATACTGGCCGGGGAGCTGTTTTTT CASSLSPGEGILAGELFF
TRBJ1-2 . 16 . TRBV30 TGTGCCTGGAGTCCTTGGTCCCTACGGGGTAACTATGGCTACACCTTC CAWSPWSLRGNYGYTF
TRBJ1-6 . 14 . TRBV6-1 TGTGCCAGCAGTTCACCGGGAGAGAATTCACCCCTCCACTTT CASSSPGENSPLHF
TRBJ1-2 . 16 TRBD1 TRBV19 TGTGCCAGTAGTGCAGAGCCGGGACAGGGAGTTGATGGCTACACCTTC CASSAEPGQGVDGYTF
TRBJ2-5 . 14 . TRBV2 TGTGCCAGCACCGCGGGACAGCGGGCAGAGACCCAGTACTTC CASTAGQRAETQYF
TRBJ2-7 . 14 . TRBV7-8 TGTGCCAGCAGCCTCCGGGACACTTCCTACGAGCAGTACTTC CASSLRDTSYEQYF
TRBJ1-3 few 13 . TRBV11-3 TGTGCCAGCAGCTTGACTTCTGGAAACACCATATATTTT CASSLTSGNTIYF